The next 11 T cell receptor beta chains were all read from a single sample in a study of T-cell reconstitution after alpha-beta-depleted transplantation in children. TCRbeta library preparation incorporated unique molecular identifiers. TCRdb redid the calling of the PCR reads with MiXCR, one entry per CDR3 protein. The top ten hold just over 2% of the sample, which has around 440,000 distinct CDR3 sequences, over 9.5% seen once. Sequenced material: PBMCs, taken before TCRalphabeta/CD19-depleted stem cell transplant. The receptors originated from a child aged 2-9 years with inherited bone marrow failure, due to receive a stem cell transplant.

This clonotype was detected ten times or more. The chain carries TRBV4-3 and TRBJ1-5, with D possibly TRBD1 on 5 matching bases. Germline loops: CDR1 LGHNA, CDR2 YSLEER. With 1 base removed from V and 6 bases from J, the gap between germline ends came to 10 bases. This CDR3 region has 14 residues. This CDR3 reads CASSQVLGVQPQHF. Here the CDR3 DNA reads TGCGCCAGCAGCCAAGTTTTAGGGGTTCAGCCCCAGCATTTT.

This clonotype showed up many times. V usage is TRBV4-2 and J usage is TRBJ2-3; a weak D match, TRBD2 (5 bases). Trimming cost V 4 bases and J 3 bases, with 8 bases left between them. The CDR3 contains 13 residues. The germline CDR1 and CDR2 sequences are LGHNA and YNFKEQ. The CDR3 nucleotides are TGTGCCAGCAGCCCGTCGGGGACAGATACGCAGTATTTT. Amino acids: CASSPSGTDTQYF.

This chain links TRBV20-1 with TRBJ1-6, with a tentative D call TRBD1 (5 bases). The CDR3 spans 16 residues. With 1 base removed from V and 9 bases from J, the gap between germline ends came to 19 bases. Germline V gives CDR1 DFQATT, CDR2 SNEGSKA (reference sequence). The CDR3 reads CSARVERGRVGSPLHF. The CDR3 coding sequence is TGCAGTGCTAGAGTCGAGCGAGGCAGGGTCGGTTCACCCCTCCACTTT.

This clonotype was detected many times. CDR3 sequence: CASSLGQKETQYF. CDR3 DNA sequence: TGTGCCAGCAGCTTAGGCCAGAAAGAGACCCAGTACTTC. The chain joins TRBV7-2 to TRBJ2-5, with D unclear. Looked up from germline, CDR1 is SGHTA and CDR2 is FQGNSA. Trimming removed 1 base at V and 3 bases at J, with 6 bases between. The CDR3 totals 13 residues.

CDR3 bases: TGTGCCAGTAGACGAGGGGCGAGCTACAATGAGCAGTTCTTC. Protein product: CASRRGASYNEQFF. The chain uses TRBV19 and TRBJ2-1, with D possibly called TRBD1 or TRBD2 (5 bases each). V gave up 6 bases and J gave up 3 bases, with 12 bases separating them. CDR3 length: 14 residues. Germline V gives CDR1 LNHDA, CDR2 SQIVND (reference sequence).

The V call is TRBV7-8, the J call TRBJ1-1, with TRBD1 as a possible D gene (6 bases). The V and J ends lost 5 bases and 1 base respectively, with 14 bases between them. This CDR3 has 15 residues. Per the germline V gene, CDR1 is SGHVS and CDR2 is FQNEAQ. CDR3 in DNA: TGTGCCAGCAGCCAATGGGGACAACCGAACACTGAAGCTTTCTTT. Residues: CASSQWGQPNTEAFF.

This clonotype was observed at least ten times. The chain carries TRBV20-1 and TRBJ1-2, with TRBD1 matching 7 bases. With V trimmed by 0 bases and J by 2 bases, 12 bases remained unmatched. The CDR3 is 17 residues long. Per the germline V gene, CDR1 is DFQATT and CDR2 is SNEGSKA (reference sequence). The CDR3 reads CSARERDRPDWNYGYTF. The CDR3 DNA reads TGCAGTGCTAGAGAGAGGGACAGACCCGACTGGAACTATGGCTACACCTTC.

The sample holds many counts of this clonotype. The chain carries TRBV4-3 and TRBJ1-4; tentative D call: TRBD1 (5 bases). Germline values: CDR1 LGHNA, CDR2 YSLEER. The CDR3 extends over 14 amino acids. V gave up 1 base and J gave up 8 bases, with 11 bases separating them. The CDR3 here is CASSQGDSQEKLFF. The DNA of the CDR3 is TGCGCCAGCAGCCAAGGGGACTCCCAGGAAAAACTGTTTTTT.

This clonotype was counted once. A much larger clonotype is one base distant, so this may be a read error. The V call is TRBV7-2, the J call TRBJ2-5; D unclear. This CDR3 has 15 amino acids. Trimming removed 3 bases from V and 2 bases from J, with 13 bases in between. Germline V gene sequence: CDR1 SGHTA, CDR2 FQGNSA. CDR3 DNA: TGTGCCAGCAGCTTGTACGGGCAGCCGCAAGAGACCCAGTACTTC. It codes for CASSLYGQPQETQYF.

At least ten counts were recorded for this clonotype. The rearrangement joins TRBV7-9 to TRBJ2-1; the D is unclear. Trimming took 4 bases from V and 9 from J, leaving 13 bases between them. The CDR3 is 13 residues long. Germline assignment: CDR1 SEHNR and CDR2 FQNEAQ (reference sequence). The CDR3 DNA reads TGTGCCAGCAGCTCCCAGAGGAGATCTGAGCAGTTCTTC. Its protein is CASSSQRRSEQFF.

There are many counts of this clonotype. This chain uses TRBV29-1 with TRBJ1-3; the D is unclear. CDR1 and CDR2 from the germline V gene are SQVTM and ANQGSEA. The CDR3 loop spans 14 amino acids. V gave up 5 bases and J gave up 0 bases, with 11 bases separating them. The CDR3, as DNA: TGCAGCGTTCAAGGTCTCGGCTCTGGAAACACCATATATTTT. Translated: CSVQGLGSGNTIYF.